This T cell receptor (beta chain) is drawn from a study of shared clonotypes between healthy human individuals. Turning to the study itself: Each donor's CD8 memory used one plate, CD8 naive two, each CD4 subset three.

The CDR3 has 17 amino acids. Germline CDR1 and CDR2: GTSNPN and SVGIG (reference sequence). Trimming removed 3 bases from V and 2 bases from J; junction bases left unmatched: 10. This table comes from immunoSEQ multiplex PCR, and its TCRdb copy is limited to in-frame clones, with some not included. This table has approximately 1.1 million clones, approximately 78% appearing once. Sequencing was carried out using memory CD4+ T cells from PBMCs. This sample's subset: CD45RA-negative fraction. The receptor was derived from a man between 18 and 29 years old in good health. Some clones in this sample may be carry-over from other donors' samples. This chain links TRBV30 with TRBJ1-5, with 10 bases lining up with TRBD1. The CDR3, as DNA: TGTGCCTGGAGCCCGGGACAGGGGACGGTCGGCAATCAGCCCCAGCATTTT. Protein product: CAWSPGQGTVGNQPQHF.